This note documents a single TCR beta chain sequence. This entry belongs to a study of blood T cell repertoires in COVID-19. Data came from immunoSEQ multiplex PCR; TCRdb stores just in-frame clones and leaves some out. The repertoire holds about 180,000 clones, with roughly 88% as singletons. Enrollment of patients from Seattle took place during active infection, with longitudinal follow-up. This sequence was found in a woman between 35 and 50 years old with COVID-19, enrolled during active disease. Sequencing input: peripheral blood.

The CDR3 region has the DNA TGTGCCAGCAGCGTAGAACAGGGGAGTTCACCCCTCCACTTT. It specifies CASSVEQGSSPLHF. The chain employs TRBV9 and TRBJ1-6; the match to TRBD1 covers 7 bases. CDR1 SGDLS and CDR2 YYNGEE come from the germline V gene. Unmatched junction bases numbered 3, after V lost 0 bases and J lost 9 bases. The CDR3 contains 14 residues. The full variable domain, in which reference TRBV9 and TRBJ1-6 provide the parts outside the CDR3, is DSGVTQTPKHLITATGQRVTLRCSPRSGDLSVYWYQQSLDQGLQFLIQYYNGEERAKGNILERFSAQQFPDLHSELNLSSLELGDSALYFCASSVEQGSSPLHFGNGTRLTVT.